This T cell receptor beta chain is from a study of blood T cell repertoires in COVID-19. V was trimmed by 2 bases and J by 6 bases, leaving 15 bases between them. This CDR3 is 15 amino acids long. CDR1 and CDR2 (germline): MDHEN, SYDVKM. Clones were read by immunoSEQ multiplex PCR, and TCRdb kept only the in-frame ones, dropping some. This sample has 350,000 to 400,000 clones, with about 90% found just once. The receptor was derived from a man aged 35 to 55 in a cohort exposed to, infected with or recovered from COVID-19 (not recorded which). The sequenced material came from PBMCs or T cells enriched from blood (not recorded which). The rearrangement links TRBV28 to TRBJ2-3, with D possibly being TRBD2 (6 bases). The DNA for the CDR3 is TGTGCCAGCAGTTTACAGTCCCGGGAGTGGGATACGCAGTATTTT. It codes for CASSLQSREWDTQYF.